This T cell receptor (beta chain) originates from a study of blood T cell repertoires in COVID-19 (dated by TCRdb to 2018 to 2020). Turning to the overall study: Samples covering the acute and convalescent phases of COVID-19 were provided by collaborators in the United States, Italy and Spain. The material from the prospective study consisted of cDNA or gDNA derived from T cells, B-cell-depleted T cells, or PBMCs. Deeply sampled blood TCRbeta repertoires from subjects exposed to, actively infected with, or recovered from COVID-19 were included in the dataset. A freely available public database, intended as a resource for researchers studying the immune response to SARS-CoV-2, is where the repertoires were released. The samples were drawn from the first 160 participants of the ongoing ImmuneRACE study and from over a thousand subjects provided by 6 global collaborators. Sample metadata almost always included a de-identified subject ID, COVID-19 status, age in years and sex. Where available, HLA class I and class II types were taken from metadata supplied by the sample provider and were not determined by assay-based typing.

According to the germline V gene (reference sequence), CDR1 reads DFQATT and CDR2 reads SNEGSKA. Trimming at the junction amounts to 7 bases on V and 6 bases on J, and the germline ends lie 10 bases apart. The CDR3 holds 11 amino acids from the cysteine to the phenylalanine. Only the CDR3 portion is preserved as DNA: 33 bases, with reading frame beginning at the first base. TCRbeta CDR3 regions were amplified from genomic DNA by means of the immunoSEQ Assay, a bias-controlled multiplex PCR. As for how the authors treated the data: The number of nucleated cells in each sample was estimated by amplification of reference gene primers within the assay. Sequence reads were collapsed and filtered to measure the absolute abundance of every unique TCRbeta CDR3 rearrangement. For each sample, productive Simpson clonality was calculated by taking the square root of Simpson's diversity index across productive rearrangements. TCRdb carries this immuneACCESS record with in-frame sequences only. Its versions omit some clonotypes, under half of them owing to an unresolved V gene in the studies checked, with the rest unexplained. V and J calls and clone size are copied from that table; D and trimming were computed from the DNA. The table for this sample lists about 100,000 clones; approximately 80% of them were counted only once. Around a third of the sample is held by the ten biggest clonotypes.

Overall study results and their limits: How much clinical and demographic metadata was included differed by source and by participant, and the metadata was provided uncurated.

Collaborating institutions collected whole blood in K2EDTA tubes following their own protocols. For TCRbeta analysis, collaborator samples were shipped as frozen whole blood, as isolated PBMCs, or as DNA extracted from either sample type. Concerning this clone: This receptor's antigen is unknown. No quality values exist for individual bases; no much larger clone is one base distant.

The chain uses TRBV20-1 and TRBJ2-1; D gene: possibly TRBD2, on 5 matching bases. This TCR came from a man aged 70 or older with active or convalescent COVID-19. Sequenced sample: peripheral blood. CDR3 reads: CSGRDINEQFF. The DNA sequence reads TGCAGTGGTCGGGATATCAATGAGCAGTTCTTC.